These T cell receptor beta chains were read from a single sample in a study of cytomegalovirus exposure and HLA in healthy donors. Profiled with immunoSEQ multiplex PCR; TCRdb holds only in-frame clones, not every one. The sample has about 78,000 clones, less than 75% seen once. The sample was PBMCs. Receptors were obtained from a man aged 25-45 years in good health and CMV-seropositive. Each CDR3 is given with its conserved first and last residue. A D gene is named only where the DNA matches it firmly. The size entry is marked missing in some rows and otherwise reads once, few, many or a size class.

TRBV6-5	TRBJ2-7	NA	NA	TGTGCCACCAAGACAGGAACCTACGAGCAGTACTTC	CATKTGTYEQYF
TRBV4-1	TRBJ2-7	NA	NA	TGCGCCAGCAGCCGAGATGACAGCCTCTACGAGCAGTACTTC	CASSRDDSLYEQYF
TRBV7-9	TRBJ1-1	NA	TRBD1	TGTGCCAGCAGCTCCCAGGGGGTTGAGACTGAAGCTTTCTTT	CASSSQGVETEAFF
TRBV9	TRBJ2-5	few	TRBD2	TGTGCCAGCAGCGTAGCTGTGGGGGGGAGCGGGAACTGGGAGACCCAGTACTTC	CASSVAVGGSGNWETQYF
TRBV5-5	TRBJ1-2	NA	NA	TGTGCCAGCAGCCCGGACCCGGGGGGCTATGGCTACACCTTC	CASSPDPGGYGYTF
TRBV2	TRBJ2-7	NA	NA	TGTGCCAGCAGTTCCCTATTGGGGCAGAAAGCCTACGAGCAGTACTTC	CASSSLLGQKAYEQYF
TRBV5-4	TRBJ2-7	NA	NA	TGTGCCAGCAGCCGCTCGGGCAGGGGCGAGCAGTACTTC	CASSRSGRGEQYF
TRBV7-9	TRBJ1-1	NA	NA	TGTGCCAGCAGCTTGGATTGGGGCTCGGTAACTGAAGCTTTCTTT	CASSLDWGSVTEAFF
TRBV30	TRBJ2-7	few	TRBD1	TGTGCCTGGAGTTCGACAGGGTCTGCCTACGAGCAGTACTTC	CAWSSTGSAYEQYF
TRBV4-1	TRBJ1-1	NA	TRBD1	TGCGCCAGCAGCCACAGGGGGCAGGTGAACACTGAAGCTTTCTTT	CASSHRGQVNTEAFF
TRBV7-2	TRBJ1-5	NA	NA	TGTGCCAGCAGGGGCTCGGGGGGAGAAAATCAGCCCCAGCATTTT	CASRGSGGENQPQHF
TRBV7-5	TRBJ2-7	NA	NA	TGTGTCAGAAGCTTCCGACAGCTAAGTTACGAGCAGTACTTC	CVRSFRQLSYEQYF
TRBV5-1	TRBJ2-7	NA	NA	TGCGCCAGCAGCATCCGACCCTGGAGCTCCTACGAGCAGTACTTC	CASSIRPWSSYEQYF
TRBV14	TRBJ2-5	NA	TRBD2	TGTGCCAGCAGCCAAGGGATTACTAGCGGAGAGACCCAGTACTTC	CASSQGITSGETQYF